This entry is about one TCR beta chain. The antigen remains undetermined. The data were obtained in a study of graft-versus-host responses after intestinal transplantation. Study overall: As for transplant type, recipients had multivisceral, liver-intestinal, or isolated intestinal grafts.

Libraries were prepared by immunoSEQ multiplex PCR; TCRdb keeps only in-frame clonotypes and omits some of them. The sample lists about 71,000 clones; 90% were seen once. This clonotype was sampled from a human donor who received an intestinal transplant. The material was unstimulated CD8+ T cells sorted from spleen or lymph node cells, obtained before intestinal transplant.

Here the CDR3 DNA reads TGTGCCAGCAGCCAAGCACAGGAAAACTATGGCTACACCTTC. It yields the protein CASSQAQENYGYTF. V gene TRBV14 combines with J gene TRBJ1-2; TRBD1 might be the D (5 bases). The germline V and J ends were trimmed by 1 base and 2 bases, with 8 bases remaining between them. The CDR3 is 14 residues long. CDR1 and CDR2 from the germline V gene are SGHDN and FVKESK.